This T cell receptor (beta chain) comes out of a study of blood T cell repertoires in COVID-19. The assay was immunoSEQ multiplex PCR, and TCRdb's table has in-frame clones only and misses some. This sample carries under 350,000 clones, under 90% of them seen once, and the ten largest clones take about 4%. The CDR3 has 16 amino acids. Germline CDR1 and CDR2: SGDLS and YYNGEE. Trimming stripped 2 bases from V and 3 bases from J, with 14 bases between. The specimen was PBMCs or T cells enriched from blood (not recorded which). The chain has TRBV9 and TRBJ1-4; TRBD1 might be the D (6 bases). The receptor comes from a man under 40 who had recovered from COVID-19. CDR3 sequence: CASSVTAGAANEKLFF. The CDR3, as DNA: TGTGCCAGCAGCGTTACCGCAGGGGCGGCTAATGAAAAACTGTTTTTT.